A single sample is the source of the 21 T cell receptor beta chains below, sequenced in a study of blood T cell repertoires in COVID-19 (dated by TCRdb to 2019 to 2021). The library was obtained by the immunoSEQ multiplex PCR assay. The table comes from immuneACCESS by way of TCRdb, which keeps in-frame sequences with V and J called. Part of the clones is missing from these tables; in studies checked, under half for an unresolved V gene and the rest for unknown reasons. Recorded for this sample are some 100,000 clones; around 89% of them occurred a single time. Of the sample, about 5% is held by the ten largest clones. Material: peripheral blood. The source is a woman of 80 years or more with active COVID-19.

This sequence joins TRBV11-2 and TRBJ2-7, with D perhaps matching TRBD1 (5 bases). The CDR3 runs 14 residues. V gave up 5 bases and J gave up 0 bases, with 11 bases separating them. Looked up from germline, CDR1 is SGHAT and CDR2 is FQNNGV. This chain's CDR3 is CASSVDIPSYEQYF. The CDR3 DNA follows: TGTGCCAGCAGCGTGGACATACCCTCCTACGAGCAGTACTTC.

The sample holds a few counts of this clone. The V gene is TRBV7-3, the J gene TRBJ2-7; 8 bases fit TRBD2. This CDR3 has 15 amino acids. The germline gives CDR1 SGHTA, CDR2 FQGTGA. J gave up 4 bases and V 1 base, and 6 bases lay outside the gene matches. The CDR3 here is CASSLSRTSLYEQYF. CDR3 nucleotide sequence: TGTGCCAGCAGCTTAAGCCGGACTAGCTTGTACGAGCAGTACTTC.

The rearrangement uses TRBV7-2 and TRBJ2-3; TRBD1 matches at 7 bases. Germline V CDR1 and CDR2: SGHTA, FQGNSA. The junction had 19 bases not matched to a gene; V was cut back by 8 bases and J by 2 bases. CDR3 length equals 18 residues. The CDR3 DNA is TGTGCCAGCGGATCCCCCATCGGAGGCAGGGGGATCACAGATACGCAGTATTTT. Its protein is CASGSPIGGRGITDTQYF.

J is TRBJ2-1 and V is TRBV3-1 (or the pseudogene TRBV3-2); TRBD2 agrees at 10 bases. CDR3 size: 15 residues. Trimming removed 6 bases from V and 12 bases from J; junction bases left unmatched: 14. Germline V gene lookup returns CDR1 LGHDT and CDR2 YNNKEL (reference sequence). CDR3 region: CASSALSPRTSGQFF. The DNA of the CDR3 is TGTGCCAGCAGTGCTCTATCACCACGGACTAGCGGGCAGTTCTTC.

This chain connects TRBV6-5 to TRBJ2-7, with D maybe TRBD1 (6 bases). Trimming left V 7 bases short and J 6 bases short, with 19 bases between. This CDR3 is built from 14 residues. Germline loops: CDR1 MNHEY, CDR2 SVGAGI. The CDR3, as DNA: TGTGCCAGCAACAAGAGGACAGCAATCGGCGAGCAGTACTTC. This gives the protein CASNKRTAIGEQYF.

In DNA form, the CDR3 reads TGTGCCAGCAGCTCAGGATCAACTAATGAAAAACTGTTTTTT. This translates into CASSSGSTNEKLFF. V gene TRBV28 combines with J gene TRBJ1-4; D not resolved. CDR1 and CDR2 (germline): MDHEN, SYDVKM. The CDR3 contains 14 residues. V was cut by 6 bases and J by 0 bases, with 8 bases left in between.

This chain joins TRBV7-2 and TRBJ1-2, with D maybe TRBD1 (6 bases). Looked up from germline, CDR1 is SGHTA and CDR2 is FQGNSA. V lost 6 bases, J lost 7 bases, and 15 bases lay in between. There are 13 residues in the CDR3. The CDR3 DNA is TGTGCCAGCAGGCGAACAGGGTTCGGTGGCTACACCTTC. Amino acids: CASRRTGFGGYTF.

This chain connects TRBV5-1 to TRBJ2-2, with unresolved D. Germline V CDR1 and CDR2: SGHRS, YFSETQ. V lost 4 bases to trimming and J lost 1 base, with 8 bases between them. The CDR3 runs 14 residues. The CDR3 nucleotides are TGCGCCAGCAGCCATCCCAAGAACACCGGGGAGCTGTTTTTT. Its translation is CASSHPKNTGELFF.

The chain carries TRBV7-2 and TRBJ2-3, with D uncertain. There are 14 residues in the CDR3. Trimming took 5 bases from V and 3 from J, leaving 12 bases between them. Germline-derived CDR1 and CDR2 are SGHTA and FQGNSA. The CDR3 sequence: CASSLQISTDTQYF. DNA for the CDR3: TGTGCCAGCAGCCTACAGATATCTACAGATACGCAGTATTTT.

V and J are TRBV28 and TRBJ2-1; D is possibly TRBD2 (5 bases). The CDR3 is made up of 17 amino acids. Trimming removed 6 bases from V and 2 bases from J, with 20 bases in between. Germline CDR1 MDHEN, CDR2 SYDVKM. CDR3 sequence (DNA): TGTGCCAGCAGCCGCCCCTTGAGGCGGGTCCCCTACAATGAGCAGTTCTTC. It translates to CASSRPLRRVPYNEQFF.

The table lists this clone with a count of one. The J gene is TRBJ2-3, the V gene TRBV2; TRBD1 might be the D (5 bases). This CDR3 has 16 amino acids. The V gene lost 5 bases and the J gene lost 2 bases, with 17 bases spanning the gap. From germline, CDR1 is SNHLY and CDR2 FYNNEI. The DNA of the CDR3 is TGTGCCAGCAGTCTAACCACCCAGGGAACCACAGATACGCAGTATTTT. Amino acids: CASSLTTQGTTDTQYF.

The CDR3 loop is CASSPFGGMYDTQYF. The CDR3 nucleotides are TGTGCCAGCTCACCATTCGGCGGGATGTATGATACGCAGTATTTT. The chain combines TRBV18 with TRBJ2-3; tentatively, D is TRBD2 (6 bases). V shed 2 bases and J shed 6 bases, with 15 bases lying between them. CDR3 size: 15 residues. Germline V gene lookup returns CDR1 KGHSH and CDR2 LQKENI.

The chain joins TRBV24-1 to TRBJ2-1; 9 bases are shared with TRBD2. With 4 bases clipped from V and 0 bases from J, the junction kept 9 bases outside the gene matches. CDR3 size: 18 residues. Looked up from germline, CDR1 is KGHDR and CDR2 is SFDVKD. The CDR3 DNA sequence: TGTGCCACCAGTGACCGCCTAGCGGGGTCCCGCTCCTACAATGAGCAGTTCTTC. Encoded protein: CATSDRLAGSRSYNEQFF.

In this sample, this clone turned up a few times. The chain uses TRBV9 and TRBJ2-7; D not certain. The V end lost 0 bases, the J end lost 9 bases, and 13 bases lay between the germline ends. In germline, CDR1 is SGDLS, CDR2 YYNGEE. The CDR3 spans 13 residues. CDR3: CASSVGLSHSQYF. The CDR3 DNA reads TGTGCCAGCAGCGTAGGACTCTCACATTCGCAGTACTTC.

This sequence joins TRBV19 and TRBJ2-3; TRBD2 matches at 11 bases. Unmatched junction bases numbered 6, after V lost 10 bases and J lost 3 bases. Germline CDR1 reads LNHDA; CDR2 reads SQIVND (reference sequence). This CDR3 is 14 amino acids long. The CDR3 sequence: CATTLAGDTDTQYF. The CDR3 DNA reads TGTGCCACTACACTAGCGGGAGATACAGATACGCAGTATTTT.

The rearrangement uses TRBV28 and TRBJ2-5, with D perhaps matching TRBD2 (5 bases). V was pared by 7 bases and J by 2 bases, with 14 bases between. The CDR3 is made up of 14 amino acids. Germline values: CDR1 MDHEN, CDR2 SYDVKM. CDR3 region: CASTPWTAQETQYF. In DNA form, the CDR3 reads TGTGCCAGCACCCCCTGGACTGCTCAAGAGACCCAGTACTTC.

The chain has TRBV7-9 and TRBJ2-2; no clear D. V was shortened by 1 base and J by 0 bases, with 6 bases between the two germline ends. Germline CDR1 reads SEHNR; CDR2 reads FQNEAQ (reference sequence). The CDR3 is made up of 15 amino acids. The CDR3 loop is CASSLVRANTGELFF. Written as DNA, the CDR3 is TGTGCCAGCAGCTTAGTCCGGGCGAACACCGGGGAGCTGTTTTTT.

This clone was recorded only once. The rearrangement links TRBV10-3 to TRBJ2-1; 9 nucleotides agree with TRBD1. CDR1 is ENHRY, CDR2 SYGVKD, per germline. Trimming cost V 6 bases and J 9 bases; bases outside gene matches: 9. The CDR3 contains 14 residues. For the CDR3, the DNA is TGTGCCATCAGACCGGGACAGGGCCTGGGTGAGCAGTTCTTC. It encodes CAIRPGQGLGEQFF.

In the case of this clone: A junction boundary mismatches the germline segment, possibly from a read error. The gene calls are TRBV14 and TRBJ2-5; D is uncertain. Germline-derived CDR1 and CDR2 are SGHDN and FVKESK. This CDR3 is built from 10 residues. The CDR3 protein is CASSLRNGDF. The DNA for the CDR3 is TGTGCCAGCAGCCTCCGTAATGGAGACTTC.

This rearrangement joins TRBV10-3 to TRBJ1-2, with 7 bases matching TRBD1. From germline, CDR1 is ENHRY and CDR2 SYGVKD. With V trimmed by 1 base and J by 4 bases, 12 bases remained unmatched. This CDR3 is built from 17 residues. CDR3 protein: CAISEYGQERGSYGYTF. CDR3 in DNA: TGTGCCATCAGTGAGTATGGACAGGAAAGGGGCTCCTATGGCTACACCTTC.

CDR3 sequence (DNA): TGCGCCAGCAGACCCATGAAGGACAGGGATCTTATGAAGCAGTACTTC. Translating gives CASRPMKDRDLMKQYF. The chain links TRBV10-1 to TRBJ2-7, with TRBD1 matching 8 bases. Looked up from germline, CDR1 is WNHNN and CDR2 is SYGVQD (reference sequence). The ends lost 6 bases at V and 8 bases at J; junction bases unmatched: 18. The CDR3 extends over 16 amino acids.